This TCR beta chain was retrieved from a study of cytomegalovirus exposure and HLA in healthy donors. Both 60 Vbeta primers and 13 Jbeta primers went into the PCR. Method: immunoSEQ multiplex PCR; TCRdb's copy keeps in-frame clones and lacks some. The data show 200,000 to 250,000 clones, with over 60% seen just once and roughly 0.62% held by the top ten. This CDR3 spans 15 amino acids. The germline CDR1 and CDR2 sequences are MNHEY and SVGAGI. Trimming took 2 bases from V and 4 from J, leaving 13 bases between them. This chain connects TRBV6-5 to TRBJ2-3, with D perhaps matching TRBD2 (6 bases). The sample consisted of PBMCs. The TCR comes from a man aged 18-30 years in good health and CMV-seronegative. CDR3 sequence (DNA): TGTGCCAGCAGTTACGCAGTGGAGGGCCCAGATACGCAGTATTTT. This gives the protein CASSYAVEGPDTQYF.